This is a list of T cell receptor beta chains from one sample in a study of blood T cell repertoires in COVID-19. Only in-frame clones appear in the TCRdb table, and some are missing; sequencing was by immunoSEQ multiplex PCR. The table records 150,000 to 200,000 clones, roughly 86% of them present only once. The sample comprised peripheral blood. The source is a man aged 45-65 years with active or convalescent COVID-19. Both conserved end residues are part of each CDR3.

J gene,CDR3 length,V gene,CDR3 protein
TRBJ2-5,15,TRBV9,CASSVDTGGMETQYF
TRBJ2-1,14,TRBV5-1,CASSLSGAYNEQFF
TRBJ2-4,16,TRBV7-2,CASSHGAGVGKNIQYF
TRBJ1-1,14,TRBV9,CASSVGTGNTEAFF
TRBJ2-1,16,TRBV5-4,CASSGGTSGSYNEQFF
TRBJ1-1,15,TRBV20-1,CSASKGNRVWYEAFF
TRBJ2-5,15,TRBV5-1,CASSFLQGAQETQYF
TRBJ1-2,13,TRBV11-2,CASSPRGGDGYTF
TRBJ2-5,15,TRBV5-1,CASSLARESWETQYF
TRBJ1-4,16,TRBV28,CASTYRTGGGNEKLFF
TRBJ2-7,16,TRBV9,CASSVAASSGRYEQYF
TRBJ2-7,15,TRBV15,CATSADGTSGYEQYF
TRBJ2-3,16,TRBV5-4,CASSPLAGARTDTQYF
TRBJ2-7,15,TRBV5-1,CASSPGQGVTYEQYF
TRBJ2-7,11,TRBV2,CASRQSYEQYF
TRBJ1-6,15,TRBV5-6,CASSFQGAGVSPLHF
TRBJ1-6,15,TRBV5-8,CASIQPIGAVSPLHF
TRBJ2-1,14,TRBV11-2,CASVASTSPDEQFF
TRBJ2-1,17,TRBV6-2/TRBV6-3,CASSYSKTSGNYNEQFF
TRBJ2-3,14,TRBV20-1,CSASILADSDTQYF
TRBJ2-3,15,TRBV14,CASSHPTPGDDTQYF
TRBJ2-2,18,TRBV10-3,CAISGGSTGTGGAGELFF
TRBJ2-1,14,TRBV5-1,CASSSGGGYNEQFF
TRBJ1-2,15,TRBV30,CAWSRPGQSTYGYTF
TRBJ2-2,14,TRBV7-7,CASSPLEGTGELFF
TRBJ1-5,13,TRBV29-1,CSARTGENQPQHF
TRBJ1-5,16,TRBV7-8,CASSPRRQGLTQPQHF
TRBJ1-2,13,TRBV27,CASSFRQGNGYTF
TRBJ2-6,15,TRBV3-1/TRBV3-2,CASNDRLSGANVLTF
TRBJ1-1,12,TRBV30,CASGGMNTEAFF
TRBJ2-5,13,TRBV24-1,CATSDSHKETQYF
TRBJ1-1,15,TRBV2,CATSKTEPRNTEAFF
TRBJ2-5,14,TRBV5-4,CASRNGGTQETQYF
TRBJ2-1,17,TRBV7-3,CASSLWASGGRLNEQFF
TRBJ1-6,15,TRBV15,CATSRSRGLGSPLHF
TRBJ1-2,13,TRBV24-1,CATSEGTDYGYTF
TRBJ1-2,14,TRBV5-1,CASGIGVRGYGYTF
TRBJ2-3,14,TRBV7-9,CASSGAGVTDTQYF
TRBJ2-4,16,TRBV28,CASSTTGHQAKNIQYF
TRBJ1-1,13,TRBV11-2,CASRPGGRTEAFF
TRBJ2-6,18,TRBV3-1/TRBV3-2,CASSLPPGQGFGANVLTF
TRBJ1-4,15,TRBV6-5,CASTAEAGGSKKLFF
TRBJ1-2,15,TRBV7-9,CASSFSGTEVYGYTF
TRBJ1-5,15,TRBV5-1,CASSLVGSPGQPQHF
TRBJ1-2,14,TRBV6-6,CASSESGRNYGYTF
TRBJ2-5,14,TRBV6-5,CASGRGTGPETQYF
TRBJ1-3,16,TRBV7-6,CASSLGRAHSGNTIYF
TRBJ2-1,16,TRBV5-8,CASSTTGGSAYNEQFF
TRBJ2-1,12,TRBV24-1,CATSDLGQGPFF
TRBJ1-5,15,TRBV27,CASSLGGFSNQPQHF
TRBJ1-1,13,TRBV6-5,CASRSWRGTEAFF
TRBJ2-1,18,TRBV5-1,CASSLRQGLAGVPPEQFF
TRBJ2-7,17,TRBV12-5,CASGLSYRDGGSYEQYF
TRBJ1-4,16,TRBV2,CASSTGTAEDHEKLFF
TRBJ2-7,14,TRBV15,CATSLLLSSYEQYF
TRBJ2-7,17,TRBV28,CASSPNSGRPGYYEQYF